A single sample gave rise to the 28 T cell receptor beta chains below, sequenced in a study of T cell repertoires in cytomegalovirus infection. Antigens for these TCRs are unknown. TCRdb itself ran the reads through MiXCR, one entry per CDR3 protein. This sample has approximately 390,000 distinct CDR3 sequences, with around a third found just once. The sequencing here drew on cultured PBMCs, taken from culture after CMV antigen stimulation. The source is a human donor in good health (CMV status not recorded). Some clones in this sample may be carry-over from other donors' samples.

This clonotype was seen only a few times. The J gene is TRBJ1-2, the V gene TRBV18; 9 bases fit TRBD1. CDR3 length: 14 amino acids. Germline CDR1 is KGHSH and CDR2 is LQKENI. Trimming at V came to 2 bases and at J to 6 bases, leaving 4 bases not matched to a gene. CDR3 region: CASSPGTGHNGYTF. CDR3 coding DNA: TGTGCCAGCTCACCAGGGACAGGGCACAATGGCTACACCTTC.

This clonotype was picked up many times. The gene calls are TRBV7-2 and TRBJ2-2, with D unresolved. V lost 5 bases and J lost 8, with 9 bases in between. CDR1 is SGHTA, CDR2 FQGNSA, per germline. The CDR3 consists of 12 residues. CDR3: CASSPRWGELFF. The CDR3 nucleotides are TGTGCCAGCAGCCCCCGTTGGGGGGAGCTGTTTTTT. Combining the CDR3 with reference TRBV7-2 and TRBJ2-2 gives the whole variable domain GAGVSQSPSNKVTEKGKDVELRCDPISGHTALYWYRQSLGQGLEFLIYFQGNSAPDKSGLPSDRFSAERTGGSVSTLTIQRTQQEDSAVYLCASSPRWGELFFGEGSRLTVL.

The rearrangement uses TRBV19 and TRBJ2-2; TRBD1 might be the D (6 bases). The CDR3 sequence is 15 residues long. Germline V gene lookup returns CDR1 LNHDA and CDR2 SQIVND (reference sequence). Trimming left V 2 bases short and J 6 bases short, with 13 bases between. CDR3 nucleotide sequence: TGTGCCAGTAGTATAAGAGGGGGAGCGCCCGGGGAGCTGTTTTTT. Its protein product is CASSIRGGAPGELFF.

This chain links TRBV7-2 with TRBJ2-7, with 7 bases matching TRBD2. The germline gives CDR1 SGHTA, CDR2 FQGNSA. This CDR3 contains 17 residues. The V gene end was trimmed by 0 bases and the J gene end by 6 bases; junction bases not matched to a gene: 14. The CDR3 is CASSLAQFGGGSGEQYF. The CDR3 DNA reads as TGTGCCAGCAGCTTAGCTCAGTTCGGGGGAGGGAGTGGCGAGCAGTACTTC.

This clonotype was picked up a small number of times. This rearrangement joins TRBV14 to TRBJ2-5; unclear D gene. Trimming removed 2 bases at V and 1 base at J, with 5 bases between. There are 13 residues in the CDR3. CDR1 is SGHDN and CDR2 is FVKESK in the germline V gene. As DNA, the CDR3 is TGTGCCAGCAGCCAATTTCTCCAAGAGACCCAGTACTTC. As protein: CASSQFLQETQYF.

This clonotype occurred many times. V gene TRBV7-2 combines with J gene TRBJ2-7, with D possibly being TRBD1 (6 bases). Germline V gene sequence: CDR1 SGHTA, CDR2 FQGNSA. CDR3 length: 14 residues. Trimming took off 5 bases at V and 4 bases at J, with 15 bases between the two ends. The CDR3 coding sequence is TGTGCCAGCAGCCCTTCGGGACACATATACGAGCAGTACGTC. Its translation: CASSPSGHIYEQYV.

This clonotype turned up a few times. This chain uses TRBV7-9 with TRBJ2-3, with TRBD1 matching 7 bases. Germline assignment: CDR1 SEHNR and CDR2 FQNEAQ (reference sequence). The CDR3 spans 15 residues. The V segment lost 5 bases and the J segment 4 bases; nucleotides outside the gene matches: 9. CDR3 region: CASSLLTGWPDTQYF. For the CDR3, the DNA is TGTGCCAGCAGCCTCCTGACAGGGTGGCCAGATACGCAGTATTTT.

The chain is built from TRBV4-1 and TRBJ2-3, with D unresolved. Looked up from germline, CDR1 is MGHRA and CDR2 is YSYEKL. The V gene lost 0 bases and the J gene lost 2 bases, with 12 bases spanning the gap. This CDR3 has 16 amino acids. CDR3 region: CASSQESTRSTDTQYF. For the CDR3, the DNA is TGCGCCAGCAGCCAAGAGTCTACCAGGTCCACAGATACGCAGTATTTT.

This clonotype was detected only a few times. The chain recombines TRBV4-1 with TRBJ1-4; 10 bases fit TRBD1. CDR3 length equals 19 residues. The junction had 10 bases not matched to a gene; V was cut back by 3 bases and J by 0 bases. Germline V gene lookup returns CDR1 MGHRA and CDR2 YSYEKL. CDR3 sequence: CASSQTATGGLATNEKLFF. The CDR3, as DNA: TGCGCCAGCAGCCAGACCGCGACAGGGGGCTTGGCAACTAATGAAAAACTGTTTTTT.

This clonotype was observed a few times. This sequence joins TRBV11-2 and TRBJ2-5; TRBD2 might be the D (5 bases). Germline V lookup: CDR1 SGHAT, CDR2 FQNNGV. Trimming shortened V by 4 bases and J by 1 base, and 13 bases separated the two germline ends. The CDR3 has 15 residues. The CDR3 DNA sequence: TGTGCCAGCAGCTCCCCGGACTGGGGCCAAGAGACCCAGTACTTC. Its translation: CASSSPDWGQETQYF.

The chain employs TRBV12-3 or TRBV12-4 and TRBJ1-2; TRBD1 matches at 7 bases. V was pared by 5 bases and J by 0 bases, with 6 bases of the junction left unmatched. This CDR3 has 15 amino acids. This CDR3 reads CASSIRQGANYGYTF. CDR3 nucleotides: TGTGCCAGCAGTATACGCCAGGGGGCTAACTATGGCTACACCTTC.

V gene TRBV11-2 combines with J gene TRBJ2-5; TRBD2 agrees at 7 bases. The CDR3 has 13 residues. Germline CDR1 SGHAT, CDR2 FQNNGV. V trimming: 4 bases; J trimming: 4 bases; junction bases outside the gene matches: 3. For the CDR3, the DNA is TGTGCCAGCAGCTCTAGCGGACTAGAGACCCAGTACTTC. It yields the protein CASSSSGLETQYF.

This clonotype was counted only a few times. The chain combines TRBV19 with TRBJ2-3, with TRBD2 as a possible D gene (6 bases). Germline lookup yields CDR1 LNHDA and CDR2 SQIVND (reference sequence). V was trimmed by 6 bases and J by 7 bases, leaving 11 bases between them. This CDR3 is built from 12 residues. CDR3 region: CASSTLANTQYF. In nucleotides, the CDR3 is TGTGCCAGTAGCACACTAGCCAATACGCAGTATTTT.

This clonotype was counted between two and nine times. The V and J genes are TRBV12-3 or TRBV12-4 and TRBJ1-1; D is perhaps TRBD1 (5 bases). The CDR3 consists of 14 residues. Trimming removed 3 bases from V and 1 base from J, with 9 bases in between. The CDR3, as DNA: TGTGCCAGCAGTTTGACAGTCCAGAACACTGAAGCTTTCTTT. Translation gives CASSLTVQNTEAFF.

This CDR3 reads CASSADRDRGMKAFF. CDR3 coding DNA: TGCGCCAGCAGCGCGGACCGGGACAGGGGTATGAAAGCTTTCTTT. This rearrangement joins TRBV5-1 to TRBJ1-1, with 10 bases aligning to TRBD1. The CDR3 length is 15 residues. The junction had 12 bases not matched to a gene; V was cut back by 4 bases and J by 9 bases. Germline V gene data show CDR1 as SGHRS and CDR2 as YFSETQ.

This clonotype was seen at least ten times. This chain uses TRBV19 with TRBJ1-5, with D uncertain. Per germline, CDR1 LNHDA and CDR2 SQIVND (reference sequence). The CDR3 totals 16 residues. The V gene lost 5 bases and the J gene lost 3 bases, with 17 bases spanning the gap. For the CDR3, the DNA is TGTGCCAGTAGTCCGCACCGGGGAGCCAACAATCAGCCCCAGCATTTT. This translates into CASSPHRGANNQPQHF.

In this sample, this clonotype turned up a few times. V and J are TRBV6-5 and TRBJ2-7; a possible D gene is TRBD2 (5 bases). CDR3 length: 13 amino acids. The V end was cut by 7 bases, the J end by 7 bases, with 17 bases between. Germline CDR1 and CDR2: MNHEY and SVGAGI. The CDR3 spells CASKPSGWREQYF. For the CDR3, the DNA is TGTGCCAGCAAACCCAGCGGCTGGAGGGAGCAGTACTTC.

V gene TRBV7-8 combines with J gene TRBJ2-7, with 14 bases fitting TRBD2. The V and J ends lost 5 bases and 4 bases, in that order; junction bases with no gene match: 7. This CDR3 has 16 amino acids. The germline V gene has CDR1 SGHVS and CDR2 FQNEAQ. This CDR3 reads CASSVGTSGSRYEQYV. In DNA form, the CDR3 reads TGTGCCAGCAGCGTCGGGACTAGCGGGAGTAGGTACGAGCAGTACGTC.

This clonotype occurred a few times. The rearrangement uses TRBV10-3 and TRBJ1-2, with a tentative D call TRBD1 (5 bases). V lost 8 bases and J lost 2, with 9 bases in between. This CDR3 has 12 residues. CDR1 ENHRY and CDR2 SYGVKD come from the germline V gene. The CDR3 bases are TGTGCCATCTCGAGGACAAACTATGGCTACACCTTC. This gives the protein CAISRTNYGYTF.

At least ten counts were recorded for this clonotype. The rearrangement links TRBV7-2 to TRBJ2-7, with D uncertain. V shed 2 bases and J shed 1 base, with 9 bases lying between them. Germline lookup yields CDR1 SGHTA and CDR2 FQGNSA. This CDR3 is built from 14 residues. CDR3 residues: CASSLLGQSYEQYV. The CDR3 DNA reads as TGTGCCAGCAGCTTACTCGGGCAGTCCTACGAGCAGTACGTC.

This rearrangement joins TRBV7-9 to TRBJ2-3; D tentatively reads TRBD1 or TRBD2 (5 bases each). There are 13 residues in the CDR3. V shed 7 bases and J shed 6 bases, with 14 bases lying between them. CDR1 and CDR2 from the germline V gene are SEHNR and FQNEAQ (reference sequence). The CDR3 DNA is TGTGCCAGCAAGGGGAGTATGCGCGATACGCAGTATTTT. It specifies CASKGSMRDTQYF. Full variable domain (outside the CDR3, taken from reference TRBV7-9 and TRBJ2-3): DTGVSQNPRHKITKRGQNVTFRCDPISEHNRLYWYRQTLGQGPEFLTYFQNEAQLEKSRLLSDRFSAERPKGSFSTLEIQRTEQGDSAMYLCASKGSMRDTQYFGPGTRLTVL.

This clonotype has a handful of counts. This chain uses TRBV7-2 with TRBJ2-7; TRBD1 matches at 8 bases. Germline V lookup: CDR1 SGHTA, CDR2 FQGNSA. The CDR3 runs to 17 residues. After removal of 3 bases from V and 3 bases from J, the junction contained 13 bases not matched to a gene. The CDR3 loop is CASSLTPRDRYCYEQYV. CDR3 sequence (DNA): TGTGCCAGCAGCTTGACCCCGCGGGACAGGTATTGCTACGAGCAGTACGTC.

The chain joins TRBV2 to TRBJ2-7; the D is unclear. There are 11 residues in the CDR3. CDR1 and CDR2 from the germline V gene are SNHLY and FYNNEI. Trimming took off 10 bases at V and 4 bases at J, with 11 bases between the two ends. CDR3 DNA: TGTGCCACCACCCAGGTGTACGAGCAGTACTTC. Encoded protein: CATTQVYEQYF. Looking up the rest from reference TRBV2 and TRBJ2-7 gives the full variable domain: EPEVTQTPSHQVTQMGQEVILRCVPISNHLYFYWYRQILGQKVEFLVSFYNNEISEKSEIFDDQFSVERPDGSNFTLKIRSTKLEDSAMYFCATTQVYEQYFGPGTRLTVT.

In its sample, this clonotype was seen a few times. The rearrangement links TRBV6-8 to TRBJ2-3, with 7 bases fitting TRBD2. The germline CDR1 and CDR2 sequences are MNHGY and SAAAGT. V was pared by 2 bases and J by 7 bases, with 15 bases of the junction left unmatched. This CDR3 comprises 17 residues. The CDR3 protein is CASSYRDPGEGRNTQYF. The CDR3 DNA follows: TGTGCCAGCAGTTACAGGGATCCGGGGGAGGGCCGAAATACGCAGTATTTT.

The V call is TRBV7-9, the J call TRBJ1-4; D is unclear. The germline V and J ends were trimmed by 2 bases and 13 bases, with 11 bases remaining between them. Germline CDR1 and CDR2: SEHNR and FQNEAQ (reference sequence). The CDR3 spans 12 residues. The CDR3 loop is CASSLTREALFF. The CDR3 DNA follows: TGTGCCAGCAGCTTAACCCGGGAGGCACTGTTTTTT.

This clonotype was detected only a few times. The rearrangement links TRBV11-2 to TRBJ2-7; D tentatively reads TRBD1 or TRBD2 (5 bases each). The CDR3 spans 19 residues. CDR1 is SGHAT, CDR2 FQNNGV, per germline. The germline V and J ends were trimmed by 7 bases and 0 bases, with 28 bases remaining between them. The CDR3 region has the DNA TGTGCCAGCACCGATTATTTGGGAAAGGGGACCGGGACCTCCTACGAGCAGTACTTC. Translated: CASTDYLGKGTGTSYEQYF.

This clonotype was observed many times. The chain has TRBV7-2 and TRBJ1-2; 9 bases map to TRBD1. Looked up from germline, CDR1 is SGHTA and CDR2 is FQGNSA. This CDR3 has 14 amino acids. V trimming: 5 bases; J trimming: 9 bases; junction bases outside the gene matches: 10. The chain's CDR3 is CASSPPGTGTSYTF. CDR3 nucleotide sequence: TGTGCCAGCAGCCCACCCGGGACAGGGACTAGCTACACCTTC.

The chain has TRBV6-6 and TRBJ2-2; perhaps TRBD2 as D (5 bases). V lost 8 bases, J lost 6 bases, and 22 bases lay in between. The CDR3 spans 16 residues. Germline V gene lookup returns CDR1 MNHNY and CDR2 SVGAGI (reference sequence). CDR3 nucleotides: TGTGCCAGCCTCGGAGGACCCCAAGTCTCGGCCGGGGAGCTGTTTTTT. This sequence encodes CASLGGPQVSAGELFF.